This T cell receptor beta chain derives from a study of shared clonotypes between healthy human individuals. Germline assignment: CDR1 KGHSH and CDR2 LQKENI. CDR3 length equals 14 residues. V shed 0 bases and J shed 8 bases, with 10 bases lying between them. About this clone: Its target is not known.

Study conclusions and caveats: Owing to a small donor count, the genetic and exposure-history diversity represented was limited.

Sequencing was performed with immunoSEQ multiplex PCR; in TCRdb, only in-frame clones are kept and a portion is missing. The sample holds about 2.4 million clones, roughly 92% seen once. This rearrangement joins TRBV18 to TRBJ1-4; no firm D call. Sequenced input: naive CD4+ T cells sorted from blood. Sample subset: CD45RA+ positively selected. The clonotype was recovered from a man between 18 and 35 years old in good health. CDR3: CASSPPDSWEKLFF. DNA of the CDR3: TGTGCCAGCTCACCACCGGACTCCTGGGAAAAACTGTTTTTT.